The source of this T cell receptor (beta chain) is a study of blood T cells in healthy people across ages. Study at large: About one barcoded beta molecule per two T cells was captured by template switching.

V trimming: 0 bases; J trimming: 5 bases; junction bases outside the gene matches: 5. The CDR3 is 15 amino acids. Then a second PCR, running roughly 7 to 11 cycles, was carried out with a sample-barcoded 5' primer and a J-beta primer mix. Researchers report that a template-switch adaptor with 12 random nucleotides tagged each cDNA molecule. There were at least 3 million CDR3-containing paired-end reads obtained from each sample. MiXCR, run by TCRdb on the 5' RACE reads, gives a single entry per CDR3 protein. This sample has 850,000 or so distinct CDR3 sequences, with 25% to 35% found just once. Overall study findings and caveats: Estimates of diversity drawn from one million T cells were considered underestimates.

In this sample, this clonotype turned up many times. The antigen remains undetermined. The chain combines TRBV12-3 or TRBV12-4 with TRBJ2-7, with 9 bases lining up with TRBD2. This sequence originates from a woman older than 75 in good health. Sequenced sample: blood. The chain's CDR3 is CASSLARGGRDEQYF. The CDR3 coding sequence is TGTGCCAGCAGTTTAGCGCGGGGGGGGCGGGACGAGCAGTACTTC.